These T cell receptor beta chains were read from a single sample in a study of blood T cell repertoires in COVID-19. Clones were sequenced by immunoSEQ multiplex PCR, and TCRdb holds only the in-frame ones, with some missing. This table has about 250,000 clones, roughly 85% appearing once. The sample taken for sequencing was PBMCs or T cells enriched from blood (not recorded which). These receptors all come from a woman aged 30 to 39 who had recovered from COVID-19. Each CDR3 is given with its conserved first and last residue. A D gene is named only where the DNA matches it firmly. The size entry is marked missing in some rows and otherwise reads once, few, many or a size class.

D: TRBD1
V: TRBV4-2
J: TRBJ1-2
size: NA
DNA: TGTGCCAGCAGCCAAATTCGACAGGGACCCCATTGTGGCTACACCTTC
CDR3: CASSQIRQGPHCGYTF

D: NA
V: TRBV9
J: TRBJ1-3
size: NA
DNA: TGTGCCAGCAGCGTAGAAAGGGACAATCCTGGAAACACCATATATTTT
CDR3: CASSVERDNPGNTIYF

D: NA
V: TRBV4-2
J: TRBJ1-5
size: NA
DNA: TGTGCCAGCAGAGAGACGGACAGCTATAATCAGCCCCAGCATTTT
CDR3: CASRETDSYNQPQHF

D: NA
V: TRBV30
J: TRBJ2-1
size: NA
DNA: TGTGCCTGGAGTGGGGTCGGGGACAATGAGCAGTTCTTC
CDR3: CAWSGVGDNEQFF

D: TRBD2
V: TRBV19
J: TRBJ2-3
size: NA
DNA: TGTGCCAGTAGTATAGGAGGGATTGGAGCGGGGGGGGCAGATACGCAGTATTTT
CDR3: CASSIGGIGAGGADTQYF

D: NA
V: TRBV11-2
J: TRBJ2-7
size: once
DNA: TGTGCCAGCAGCTTAGCCCCCGGGGTCCTCTACGAGCAGTACTTC
CDR3: CASSLAPGVLYEQYF

D: TRBD1
V: TRBV5-1
J: TRBJ1-1
size: NA
DNA: TGCGCCAGCAGCTTAACCGGGACAGGGACTGAAGCTTTCTTT
CDR3: CASSLTGTGTEAFF

D: NA
V: TRBV4-1
J: TRBJ1-2
size: NA
DNA: TGCGCCAGCAGCCAAGATGAAGTCGGGGTGTTGGGACTTCTATCCTATGGCTACACCTTC
CDR3: CASSQDEVGVLGLLSYGYTF

D: TRBD1
V: TRBV6-5
J: TRBJ2-1
size: NA
DNA: TGTGCCAGCTACAGGGGTCCAAATGAGCAGTTCTTC
CDR3: CASYRGPNEQFF

D: TRBD1
V: TRBV5-4
J: TRBJ2-2
size: once
DNA: TGTGCCAGCAGCTTAGGCAGGGGGTTTGTGTCCGGGGAGCTGTTTTTT
CDR3: CASSLGRGFVSGELFF

D: NA
V: TRBV20-1
J: TRBJ1-4
size: NA
DNA: TGCAGTGCTAGTGGAGCTAATGAAAAACTGTTTTTT
CDR3: CSASGANEKLFF

D: NA
V: TRBV6-5
J: TRBJ2-5
size: NA
DNA: TGTGCCAGCAGTTACTCGGGACTCGGGGAGACCCAGTACTTC
CDR3: CASSYSGLGETQYF

D: NA
V: TRBV7-8
J: TRBJ2-1
size: few
DNA: TGTGCCAGCAGCCCTAGCCCTGAAAGTGAGCAGTTCTTC
CDR3: CASSPSPESEQFF

D: NA
V: TRBV10-3
J: TRBJ1-5
size: NA
DNA: TGTGCCATCAGTGAGTCGGAGGGGCCGACTAGCAATCAGCCCCAGCATTTT
CDR3: CAISESEGPTSNQPQHF

D: TRBD2
V: TRBV7-9
J: TRBJ2-7
size: NA
DNA: TGTGCCAGCAGCTTAGGACTAGCGGGGGGCCCTCCTTACGAGCAGTACTTC
CDR3: CASSLGLAGGPPYEQYF

D: TRBD2
V: TRBV6-5
J: TRBJ2-1
size: few
DNA: TGTGCCAGCAGTTACGGCGGGAGTTCGACCAATGAGCAGTTCTTC
CDR3: CASSYGGSSTNEQFF

D: TRBD1
V: TRBV5-1
J: TRBJ2-5
size: NA
DNA: TGCGCCAGCAGCCTAGGGACAGCACAAGAGACCCAGTACTTC
CDR3: CASSLGTAQETQYF

D: NA
V: TRBV4-1
J: TRBJ2-7
size: NA
DNA: TGCGCCAGCAGCCACCTGGCCCATCTCTCCTACGAGCAGTACTTC
CDR3: CASSHLAHLSYEQYF

D: NA
V: TRBV5-5
J: TRBJ2-2
size: NA
DNA: TGTGCCAGCAGCTTGGCTCTGGGGGGTAACACCGGGGAGCTGTTTTTT
CDR3: CASSLALGGNTGELFF

D: NA
V: TRBV6-2/TRBV6-3
J: TRBJ1-5
size: NA
DNA: TGTGCCAGCAACCCAACGCCAGGGAGCAATCAGCCCCAGCATTTT
CDR3: CASNPTPGSNQPQHF

D: TRBD1
V: TRBV30
J: TRBJ1-5
size: NA
DNA: TGTGCCTGGAAGAAGGGACAGGGTGGACAGCCCCAGCATTTT
CDR3: CAWKKGQGGQPQHF

D: TRBD1
V: TRBV28
J: TRBJ1-1
size: NA
DNA: TGTGCCAGCAGTTTAGGACAGGCTATTGAAGCTTTCTTT
CDR3: CASSLGQAIEAFF

D: TRBD1
V: TRBV19
J: TRBJ2-7
size: NA
DNA: TGTGCCAGCTCAGACAGGGGGCGGAATTTCTACGAGCAGTACTTC
CDR3: CASSDRGRNFYEQYF

D: TRBD2
V: TRBV27
J: TRBJ2-1
size: NA
DNA: TGTGCCAGCAGTCCCCAGCGGGGAAGCTCCTACAATGAGCAGTTCTTC
CDR3: CASSPQRGSSYNEQFF

D: TRBD1
V: TRBV27
J: TRBJ2-7
size: NA
DNA: TGTGCCAGCAGTCGAAAGGGACAGGGAGCCTACGAGCAGTACTTC
CDR3: CASSRKGQGAYEQYF

D: TRBD1
V: TRBV15
J: TRBJ2-2
size: NA
DNA: TGTGCCACCAGACCCGACAGGGGGTACACCGGGGAGCTGTTTTTT
CDR3: CATRPDRGYTGELFF

D: TRBD2
V: TRBV5-6
J: TRBJ2-7
size: NA
DNA: TGTGCCAGCAGACGATACGAACTAGCGGGGGGGTACGAGCAGTACTTC
CDR3: CASRRYELAGGYEQYF